Reported below is one T cell receptor beta chain. This receptor's antigen is unknown. One base away there is no much larger clone; base qualities are not given. The method behind the library was the immunoSEQ multiplex PCR assay. On the authors' methods: A statistical classification framework was built to diagnose cytomegalovirus status from the catalog of TCR beta chain sequences. TCRdb carries this immuneACCESS record with in-frame sequences only. Its versions omit some clonotypes, under half of them owing to an unresolved V gene in the studies checked, with the rest unexplained. V and J calls and clone size are those listed in that table; D and trimming were worked out from the DNA. The sample table holds hundreds of thousands of clones, of which approximately 88% were seen once. The leading ten clones occupy over 12% of the sample. The source of the sample is a study of cytomegalovirus exposure and HLA in healthy donors (dated by TCRdb to 2017 to 2019). Context from the whole study: According to a later analysis, one platform produced both the roughly 120 validation repertoires and the roughly 660 repertoires of the first cohort. The study was designed to test whether signatures of past pathogen exposure could be identified by cataloging public T cell receptors. In addition to the first cohort of 650 to 750 subjects, a separate validation cohort of approximately 130 different subjects was used. To predict cytomegalovirus infection status, the study combined high-throughput TCR immunosequencing, statistical association of individual TCRs with disease status, and machine learning.

Study-wide findings and limitations: It was suggested by the authors that the approach could potentially be generalized to other disease states and immunological phenotypes. Of the cluster scores, 85% to 95% were above 0 in a later analysis, which found that TCRs clustered in the first cohort also tended to co-occur in the approximately 110 validation repertoires. Three of the identified cytomegalovirus-associated TCR beta chains were confirmed in vitro to be specific for cytomegalovirus antigens. The study gave a list of about 170 TCR beta chains associated with cytomegalovirus. The classifier was reported to diagnose cytomegalovirus status with high specificity and sensitivity in both the original cohort and the validation cohort. Most TCR sequences were seen in very few donors, while some public TCRs were found in many individuals. A later analysis lacked HLA typing for the validation cohort, so it scored co-occurrence in that cohort across all 120 or so repertoires.

Separate from the roughly 650-subject first cohort, the validation cohort of over 90 subjects was the group to which the donors belonged. Taken from cysteine to phenylalanine, the CDR3 has 17 residues. Only the CDR3 DNA stays, 51 bases, in frame from base 1. Germline trimming: 5 bases from V, 7 bases from J; junction bases outside gene matches: 10. The germline V gene yields LGHNA for CDR1 and YNFKEQ for CDR2. Material for sequencing was PBMCs. This sequence uses TRBV4-2 and TRBJ2-1; 14 nucleotides in the junction match TRBD2. The TCR was taken from a woman aged 30 to 39 in good health and CMV-seropositive. Read as DNA, the sequence is TGTGCCAGCAGCGAGGAGGGACTAGCGGGAGTAGGAAATGAGCAGTTCTTC. Its coded protein is CASSEEGLAGVGNEQFF.